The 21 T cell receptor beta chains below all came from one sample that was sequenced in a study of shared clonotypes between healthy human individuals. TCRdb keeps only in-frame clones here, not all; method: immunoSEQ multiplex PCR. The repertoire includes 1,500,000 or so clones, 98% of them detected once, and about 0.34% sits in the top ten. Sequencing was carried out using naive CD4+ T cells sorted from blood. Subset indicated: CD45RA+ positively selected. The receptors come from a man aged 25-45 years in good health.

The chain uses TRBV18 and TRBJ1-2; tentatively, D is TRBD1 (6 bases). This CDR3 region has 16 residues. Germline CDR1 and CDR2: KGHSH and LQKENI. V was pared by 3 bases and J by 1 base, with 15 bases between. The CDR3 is CASSPRDTSNNYGYTF. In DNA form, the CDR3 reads TGTGCCAGCTCACCCCGGGACACCTCCAATAACTATGGCTACACCTTC.

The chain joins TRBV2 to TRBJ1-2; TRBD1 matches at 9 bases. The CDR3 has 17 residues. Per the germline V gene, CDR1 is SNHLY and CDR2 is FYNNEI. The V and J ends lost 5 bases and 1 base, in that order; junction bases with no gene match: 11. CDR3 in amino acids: CASSYDYRGRGNYGYTF. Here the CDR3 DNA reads TGTGCCAGCAGTTACGATTACAGGGGGCGAGGTAACTATGGCTACACCTTC.

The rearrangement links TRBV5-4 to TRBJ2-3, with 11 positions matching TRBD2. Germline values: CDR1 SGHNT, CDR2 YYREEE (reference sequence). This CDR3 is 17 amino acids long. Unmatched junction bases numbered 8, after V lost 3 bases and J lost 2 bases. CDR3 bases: TGTGCCAGCAGCTCTACTAGCGGGAGTTGGGACACAGATACGCAGTATTTT. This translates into CASSSTSGSWDTDTQYF.

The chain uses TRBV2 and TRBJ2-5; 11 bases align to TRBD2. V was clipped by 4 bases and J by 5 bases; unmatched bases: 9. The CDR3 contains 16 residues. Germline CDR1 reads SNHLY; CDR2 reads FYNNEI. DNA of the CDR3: TGTGCCAGCAGTGCCGTAGCGGGAGGGCGGGGGGAGACCCAGTACTTC. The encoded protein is CASSAVAGGRGETQYF.

The DNA of the CDR3 is TGTGCCAGCAGTTTAGTGGTAGCGGGAAGGGCTAGCACAGATACGCAGTATTTT. Translated, it gives CASSLVVAGRASTDTQYF. The V gene is TRBV28, the J gene TRBJ2-3; the match to TRBD2 covers 8 bases. V trimming: 2 bases; J trimming: 0 bases; junction bases outside the gene matches: 10. CDR1 is MDHEN, CDR2 SYDVKM, per germline. The CDR3 covers 18 residues.

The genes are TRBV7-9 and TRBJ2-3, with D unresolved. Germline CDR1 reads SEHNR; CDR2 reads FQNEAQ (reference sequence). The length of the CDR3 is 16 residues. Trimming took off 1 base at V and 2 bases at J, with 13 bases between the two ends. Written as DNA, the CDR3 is TGTGCCAGCAGCTTAGGCGGTAGCCTGGCCACAGATACGCAGTATTTT. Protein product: CASSLGGSLATDTQYF.

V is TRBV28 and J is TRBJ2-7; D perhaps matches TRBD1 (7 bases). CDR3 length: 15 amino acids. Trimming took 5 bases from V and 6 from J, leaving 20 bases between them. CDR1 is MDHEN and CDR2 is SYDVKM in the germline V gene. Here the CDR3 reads CASSITGAGQGEQYF. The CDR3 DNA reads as TGTGCCAGCAGTATTACAGGGGCGGGACAAGGCGAGCAGTACTTC.

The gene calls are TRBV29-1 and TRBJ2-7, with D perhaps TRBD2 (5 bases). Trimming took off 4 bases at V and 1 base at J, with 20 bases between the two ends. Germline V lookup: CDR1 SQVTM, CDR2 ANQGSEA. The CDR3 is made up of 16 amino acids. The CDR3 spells CSVVASRKGSSYEQYF. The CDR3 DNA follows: TGCAGCGTTGTGGCTAGCAGAAAGGGTAGTTCCTACGAGCAGTACTTC.

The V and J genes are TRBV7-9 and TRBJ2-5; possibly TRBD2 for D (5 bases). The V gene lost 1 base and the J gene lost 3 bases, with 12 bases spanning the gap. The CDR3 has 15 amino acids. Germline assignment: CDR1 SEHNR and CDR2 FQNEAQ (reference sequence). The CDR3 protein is CASSLDTGAEETQYF. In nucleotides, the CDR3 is TGTGCCAGCAGCTTAGATACTGGAGCGGAAGAGACCCAGTACTTC.

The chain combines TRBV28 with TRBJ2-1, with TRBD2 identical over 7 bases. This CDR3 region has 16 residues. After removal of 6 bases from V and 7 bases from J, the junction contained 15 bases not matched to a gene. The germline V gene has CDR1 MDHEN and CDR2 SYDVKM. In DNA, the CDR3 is TGTGCCAGCAGAGCGGGACGGTCCTACAGGCTGAATGAGCAGTTCTTC. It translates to CASRAGRSYRLNEQFF.

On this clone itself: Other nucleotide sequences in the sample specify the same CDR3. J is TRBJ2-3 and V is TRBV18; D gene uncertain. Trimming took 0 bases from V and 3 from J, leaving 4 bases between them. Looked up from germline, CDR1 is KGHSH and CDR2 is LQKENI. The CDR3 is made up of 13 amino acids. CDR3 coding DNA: TGTGCCAGCTCACCACCGGTAACAGATACGCAGTATTTT. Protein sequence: CASSPPVTDTQYF.

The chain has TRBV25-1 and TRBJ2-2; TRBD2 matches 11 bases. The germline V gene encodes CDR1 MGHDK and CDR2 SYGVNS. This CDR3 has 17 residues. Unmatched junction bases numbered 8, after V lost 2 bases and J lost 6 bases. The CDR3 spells CASSELEIAGGPGELFF. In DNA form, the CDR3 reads TGTGCCAGCAGTGAACTTGAGATAGCGGGAGGGCCCGGGGAGCTGTTTTTT.

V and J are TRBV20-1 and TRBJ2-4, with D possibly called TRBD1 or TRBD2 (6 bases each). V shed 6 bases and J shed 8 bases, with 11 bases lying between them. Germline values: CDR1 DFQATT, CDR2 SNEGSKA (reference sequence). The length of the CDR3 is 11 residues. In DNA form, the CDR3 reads TGCAGTGCGGTTAGGGGGGACATTCAGTACTTC. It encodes CSAVRGDIQYF.

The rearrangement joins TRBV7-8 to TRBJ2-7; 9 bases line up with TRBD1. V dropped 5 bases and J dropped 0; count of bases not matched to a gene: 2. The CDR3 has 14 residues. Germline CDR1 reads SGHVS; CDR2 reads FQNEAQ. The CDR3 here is CASSGQGSSYEQYF. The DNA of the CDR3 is TGTGCCAGCAGCGGACAGGGGAGCTCCTACGAGCAGTACTTC.

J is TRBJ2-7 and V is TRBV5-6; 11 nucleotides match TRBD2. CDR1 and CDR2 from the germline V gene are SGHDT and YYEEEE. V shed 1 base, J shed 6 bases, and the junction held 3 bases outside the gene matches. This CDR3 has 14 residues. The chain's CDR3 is CASSLTSGSGEQYF. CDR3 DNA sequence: TGTGCCAGCAGCTTGACTAGCGGGAGTGGCGAGCAGTACTTC. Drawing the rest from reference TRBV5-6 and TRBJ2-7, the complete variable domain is DAGVTQSPTHLIKTRGQQVTLRCSPKSGHDTVSWYQQALGQGPQFIFQYYEEEERQRGNFPDRFSGHQFPNYSSELNVNALLLGDSALYLCASSLTSGSGEQYFGPGTRLTVT.

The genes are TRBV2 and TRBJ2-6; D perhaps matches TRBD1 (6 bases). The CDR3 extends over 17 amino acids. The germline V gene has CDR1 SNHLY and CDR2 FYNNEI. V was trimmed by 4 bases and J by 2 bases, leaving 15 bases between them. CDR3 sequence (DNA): TGTGCCAGCAGTGCGGACATGGCAGGGGCTGGGGCCAACGTCCTGACTTTC. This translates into CASSADMAGAGANVLTF.

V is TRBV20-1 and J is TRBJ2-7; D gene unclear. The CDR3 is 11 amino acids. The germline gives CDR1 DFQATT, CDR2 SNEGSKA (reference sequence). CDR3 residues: CSPTDPYEQYF. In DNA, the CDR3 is TGCAGCCCTACAGACCCCTACGAGCAGTACTTC.

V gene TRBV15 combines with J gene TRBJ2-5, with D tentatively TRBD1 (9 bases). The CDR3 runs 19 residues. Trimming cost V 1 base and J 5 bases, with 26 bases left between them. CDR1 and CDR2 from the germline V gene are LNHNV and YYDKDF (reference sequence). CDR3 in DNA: TGTGCCACCAGCAGAGTCCCCGGGGGGGGACAGGGTTTGGGCGAGACCCAGTACTTC. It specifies CATSRVPGGGQGLGETQYF.

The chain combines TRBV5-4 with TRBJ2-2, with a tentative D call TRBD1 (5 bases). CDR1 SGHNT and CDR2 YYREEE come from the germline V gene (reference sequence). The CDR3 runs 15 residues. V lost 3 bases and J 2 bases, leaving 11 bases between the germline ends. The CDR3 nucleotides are TGTGCCAGCAGCTCCATGACAGTTAACACCGGGGAGCTGTTTTTT. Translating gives CASSSMTVNTGELFF.

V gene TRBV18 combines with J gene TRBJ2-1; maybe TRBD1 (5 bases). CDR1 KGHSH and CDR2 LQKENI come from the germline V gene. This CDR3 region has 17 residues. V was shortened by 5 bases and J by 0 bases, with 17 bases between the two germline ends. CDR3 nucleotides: TGTGCCAGCTCAACCCTTTCGACAGAGAGCTCCTACAATGAGCAGTTCTTC. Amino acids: CASSTLSTESSYNEQFF.

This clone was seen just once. The CDR3 coding sequence is TGCGCCAGCAGCCCGCCGGGACTAGCGGGACGGAGCTACACAGATACGCAGTATTTT. This sequence encodes CASSPPGLAGRSYTDTQYF. This chain uses TRBV5-1 with TRBJ2-3, with 13 positions matching TRBD2. V lost 4 bases and J lost 2; bases outside the gene matches: 13. The length of the CDR3 is 19 residues. From germline, CDR1 is SGHRS and CDR2 YFSETQ.